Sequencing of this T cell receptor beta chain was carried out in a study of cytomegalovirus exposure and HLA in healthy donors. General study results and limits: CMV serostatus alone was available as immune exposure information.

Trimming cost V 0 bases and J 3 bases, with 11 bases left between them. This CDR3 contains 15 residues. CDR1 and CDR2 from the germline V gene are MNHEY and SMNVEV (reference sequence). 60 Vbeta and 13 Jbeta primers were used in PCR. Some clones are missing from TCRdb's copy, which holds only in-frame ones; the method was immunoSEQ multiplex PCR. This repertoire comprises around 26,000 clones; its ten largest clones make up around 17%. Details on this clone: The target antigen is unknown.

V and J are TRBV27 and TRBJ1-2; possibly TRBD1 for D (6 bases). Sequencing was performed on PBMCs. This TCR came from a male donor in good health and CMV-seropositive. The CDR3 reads CASSLSPRGDYGYTF. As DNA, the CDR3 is TGTGCCAGCAGTTTATCGCCCAGGGGCGACTATGGCTACACCTTC.